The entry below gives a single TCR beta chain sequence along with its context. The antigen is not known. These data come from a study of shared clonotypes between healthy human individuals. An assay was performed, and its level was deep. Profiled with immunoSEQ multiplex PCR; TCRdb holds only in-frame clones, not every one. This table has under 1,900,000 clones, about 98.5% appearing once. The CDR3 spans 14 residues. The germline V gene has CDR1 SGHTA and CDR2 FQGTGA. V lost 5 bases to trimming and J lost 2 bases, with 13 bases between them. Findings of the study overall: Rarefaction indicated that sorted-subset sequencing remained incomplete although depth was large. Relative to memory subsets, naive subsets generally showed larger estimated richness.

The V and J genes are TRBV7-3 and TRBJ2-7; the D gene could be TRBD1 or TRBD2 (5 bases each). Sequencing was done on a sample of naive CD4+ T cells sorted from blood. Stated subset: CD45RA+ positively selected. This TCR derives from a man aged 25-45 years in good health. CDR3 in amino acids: CASSRTGTAYEQYF. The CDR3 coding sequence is TGTGCCAGCAGCCGTACCGGGACCGCCTACGAGCAGTACTTC.